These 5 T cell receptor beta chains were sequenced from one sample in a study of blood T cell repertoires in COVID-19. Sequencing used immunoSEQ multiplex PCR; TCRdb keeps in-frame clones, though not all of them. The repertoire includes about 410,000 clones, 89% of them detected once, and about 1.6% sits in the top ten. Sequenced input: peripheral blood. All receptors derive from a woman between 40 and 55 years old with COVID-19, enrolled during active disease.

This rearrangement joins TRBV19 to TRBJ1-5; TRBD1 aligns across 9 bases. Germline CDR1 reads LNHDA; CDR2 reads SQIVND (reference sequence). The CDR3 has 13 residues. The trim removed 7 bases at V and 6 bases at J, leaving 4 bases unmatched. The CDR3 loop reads CASTGQGSQPQHF. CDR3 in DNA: TGTGCCAGTACCGGACAGGGGAGTCAGCCCCAGCATTTT.

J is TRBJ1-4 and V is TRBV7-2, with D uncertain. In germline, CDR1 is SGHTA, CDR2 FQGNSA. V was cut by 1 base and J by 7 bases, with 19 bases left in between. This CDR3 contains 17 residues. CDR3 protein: CASSLGPGSLDGEKLFF. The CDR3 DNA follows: TGTGCCAGCAGCTTAGGGCCGGGTTCCCTTGACGGTGAAAAACTGTTTTTT. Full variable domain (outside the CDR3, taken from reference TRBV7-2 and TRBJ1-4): GAGVSQSPSNKVTEKGKDVELRCDPISGHTALYWYRQSLGQGLEFLIYFQGNSAPDKSGLPSDRFSAERTGGSVSTLTIQRTQQEDSAVYLCASSLGPGSLDGEKLFFGSGTQLSVL.

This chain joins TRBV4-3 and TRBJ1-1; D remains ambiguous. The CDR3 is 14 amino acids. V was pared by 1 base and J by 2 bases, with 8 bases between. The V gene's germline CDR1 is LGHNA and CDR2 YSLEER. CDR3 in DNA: TGCGCCAGCAGCCAAGCGCACAGTAACACTGAAGCTTTCTTT. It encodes CASSQAHSNTEAFF.

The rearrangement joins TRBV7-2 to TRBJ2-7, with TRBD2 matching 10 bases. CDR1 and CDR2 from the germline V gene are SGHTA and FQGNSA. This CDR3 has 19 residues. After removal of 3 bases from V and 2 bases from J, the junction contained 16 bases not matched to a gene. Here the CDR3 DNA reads TGTGCCAGCAGCTTTCTTCTAGCGGGGGCGAGCGCCGACCCCTACGAGCAGTACTTC. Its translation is CASSFLLAGASADPYEQYF.

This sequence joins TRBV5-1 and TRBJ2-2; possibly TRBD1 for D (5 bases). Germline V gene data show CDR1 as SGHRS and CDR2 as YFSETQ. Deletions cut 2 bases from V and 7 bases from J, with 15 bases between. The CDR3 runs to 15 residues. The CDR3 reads CASSFAQGESGELFF. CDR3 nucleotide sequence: TGCGCCAGCAGCTTCGCCCAGGGTGAGAGCGGGGAGCTGTTTTTT.